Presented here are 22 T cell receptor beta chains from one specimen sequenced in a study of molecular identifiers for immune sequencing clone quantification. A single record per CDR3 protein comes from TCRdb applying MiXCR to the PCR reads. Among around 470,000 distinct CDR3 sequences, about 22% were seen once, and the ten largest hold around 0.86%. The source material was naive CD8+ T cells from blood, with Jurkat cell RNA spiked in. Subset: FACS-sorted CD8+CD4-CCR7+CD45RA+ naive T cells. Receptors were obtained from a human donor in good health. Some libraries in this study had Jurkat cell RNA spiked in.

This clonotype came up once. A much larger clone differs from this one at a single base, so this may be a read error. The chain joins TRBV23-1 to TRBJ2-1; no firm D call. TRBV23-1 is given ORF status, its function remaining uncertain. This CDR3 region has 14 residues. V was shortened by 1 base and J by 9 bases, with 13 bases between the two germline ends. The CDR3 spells CASSQLGLIAEQFF. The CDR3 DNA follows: TGCGCCAGCAGTCAATTAGGTCTAATCGCTGAGCAGTTCTTC.

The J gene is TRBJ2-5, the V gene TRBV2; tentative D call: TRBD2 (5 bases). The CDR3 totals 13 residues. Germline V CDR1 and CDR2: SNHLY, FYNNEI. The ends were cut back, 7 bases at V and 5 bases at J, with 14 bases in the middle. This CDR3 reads CASTRALGETQYF. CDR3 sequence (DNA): TGTGCCAGCACGCGGGCCTTGGGGGAGACCCAGTACTTC.

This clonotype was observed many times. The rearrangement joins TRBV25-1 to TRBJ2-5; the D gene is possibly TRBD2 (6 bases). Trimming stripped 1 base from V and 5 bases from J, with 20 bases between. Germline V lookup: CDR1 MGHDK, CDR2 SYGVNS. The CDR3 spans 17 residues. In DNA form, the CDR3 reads TGTGCCAGCAGTGAATCGGCGAGCGGGCCCTTAACGGAGACCCAGTACTTC. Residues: CASSESASGPLTETQYF.

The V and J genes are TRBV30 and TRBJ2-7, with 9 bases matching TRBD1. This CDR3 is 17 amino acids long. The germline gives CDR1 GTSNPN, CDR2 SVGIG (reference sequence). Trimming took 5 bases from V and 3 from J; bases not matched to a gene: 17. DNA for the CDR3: TGTGCCTGGGATGCCTCTACCCAAGGGACAGGGAGCTACGAGCAGTACTTC. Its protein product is CAWDASTQGTGSYEQYF. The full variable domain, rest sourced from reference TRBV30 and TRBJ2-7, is SQTIHQWPATLVQPVGSPLSLECTVEGTSNPNLYWYRQAAGRGLQLLFYSVGIGQISSEVPQNLSASRPQDRQFILSSKKLLLSDSGFYLCAWDASTQGTGSYEQYFGPGTRLTVT.

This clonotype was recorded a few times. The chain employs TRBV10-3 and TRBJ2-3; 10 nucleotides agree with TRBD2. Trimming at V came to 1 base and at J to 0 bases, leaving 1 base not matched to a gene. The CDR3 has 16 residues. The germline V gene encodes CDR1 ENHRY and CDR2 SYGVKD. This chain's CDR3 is CAISELAGGSTDTQYF. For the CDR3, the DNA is TGTGCCATCAGTGAGTTAGCGGGAGGCAGCACAGATACGCAGTATTTT.

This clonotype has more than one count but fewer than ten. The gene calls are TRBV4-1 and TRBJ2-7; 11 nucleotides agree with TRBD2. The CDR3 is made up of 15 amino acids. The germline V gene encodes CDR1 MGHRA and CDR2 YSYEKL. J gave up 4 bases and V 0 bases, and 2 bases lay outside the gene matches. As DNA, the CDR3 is TGCGCCAGCAGCCAAGAGTCTAGCGGGGGGTACGAGCAGTACTTC. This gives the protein CASSQESSGGYEQYF.

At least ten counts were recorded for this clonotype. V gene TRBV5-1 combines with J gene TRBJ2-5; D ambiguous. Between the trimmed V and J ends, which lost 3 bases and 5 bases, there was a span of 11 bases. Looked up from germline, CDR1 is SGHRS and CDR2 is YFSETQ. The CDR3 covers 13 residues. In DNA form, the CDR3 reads TGCGCCAGCAGCTCGGTGGATCCGGAGACCCAGTACTTC. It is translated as CASSSVDPETQYF.

The CDR3 sequence is CASSQSRYSSGNTIYF. CDR3 nucleotide sequence: TGTGCCAGCAGCCAATCTCGGTACAGCTCTGGAAACACCATATATTTT. The chain recombines TRBV16 with TRBJ1-3; no clear D. The CDR3 covers 16 residues. V gave up 0 bases and J gave up 0 bases, with 9 bases separating them. CDR1 and CDR2 (germline): KGHSY, FQNENV.

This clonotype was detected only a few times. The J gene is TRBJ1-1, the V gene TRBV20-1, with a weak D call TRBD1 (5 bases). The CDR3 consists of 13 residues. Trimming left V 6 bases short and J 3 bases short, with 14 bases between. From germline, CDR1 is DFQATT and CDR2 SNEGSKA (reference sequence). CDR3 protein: CSAGGESDTEAFF. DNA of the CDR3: TGCAGTGCCGGGGGGGAATCGGACACTGAAGCTTTCTTT.

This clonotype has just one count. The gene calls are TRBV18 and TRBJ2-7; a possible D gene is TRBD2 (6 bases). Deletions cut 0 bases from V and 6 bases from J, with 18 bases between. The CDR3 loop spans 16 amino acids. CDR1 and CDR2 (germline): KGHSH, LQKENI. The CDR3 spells CASSPPGPGGSGEQYF. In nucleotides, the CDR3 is TGTGCCAGCTCACCACCGGGACCCGGGGGATCGGGCGAGCAGTACTTC.

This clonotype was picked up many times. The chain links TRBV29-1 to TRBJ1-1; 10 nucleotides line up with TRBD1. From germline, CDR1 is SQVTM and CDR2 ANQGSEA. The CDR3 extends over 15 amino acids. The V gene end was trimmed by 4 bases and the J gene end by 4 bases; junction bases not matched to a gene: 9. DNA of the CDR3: TGCAGCGTTGGTGGGGGGACAGGGGAAGCCACTGAAGCTTTCTTT. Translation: CSVGGGTGEATEAFF.

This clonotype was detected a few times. The CDR3 nucleotides read TGTGCCAGCAGTTTATGGCAGGGGAGTTCCTACAATGAGCAGTTCTTC. Encoded protein: CASSLWQGSSYNEQFF. J is TRBJ2-1 and V is TRBV28; D perhaps matches TRBD1 (6 bases). Germline loops: CDR1 MDHEN, CDR2 SYDVKM. V shed 0 bases and J shed 1 base, with 10 bases lying between them. The CDR3 extends over 16 amino acids.

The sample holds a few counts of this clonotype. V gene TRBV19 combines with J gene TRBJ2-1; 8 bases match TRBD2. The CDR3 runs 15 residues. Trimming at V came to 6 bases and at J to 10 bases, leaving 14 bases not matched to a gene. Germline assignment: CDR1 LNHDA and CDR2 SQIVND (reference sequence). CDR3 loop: CASSPASGGLREQFF. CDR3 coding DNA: TGTGCCAGTAGCCCCGCCAGCGGGGGCCTCAGGGAGCAGTTCTTC.

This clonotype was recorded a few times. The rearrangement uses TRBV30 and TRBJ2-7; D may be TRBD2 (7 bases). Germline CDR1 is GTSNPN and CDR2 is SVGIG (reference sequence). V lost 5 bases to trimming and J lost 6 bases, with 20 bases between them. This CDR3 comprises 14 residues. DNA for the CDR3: TGTGCCTGGGGGATGGGAGGGGGGTTGATCGAGCAGTACTTC. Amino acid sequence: CAWGMGGGLIEQYF.

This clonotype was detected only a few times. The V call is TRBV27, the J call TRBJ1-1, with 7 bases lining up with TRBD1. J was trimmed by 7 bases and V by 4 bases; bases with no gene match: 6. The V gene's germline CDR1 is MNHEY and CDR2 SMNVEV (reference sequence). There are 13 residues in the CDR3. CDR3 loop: CASSYQQGYEAFF. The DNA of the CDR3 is TGTGCCAGCAGTTATCAACAGGGGTATGAAGCTTTCTTT.

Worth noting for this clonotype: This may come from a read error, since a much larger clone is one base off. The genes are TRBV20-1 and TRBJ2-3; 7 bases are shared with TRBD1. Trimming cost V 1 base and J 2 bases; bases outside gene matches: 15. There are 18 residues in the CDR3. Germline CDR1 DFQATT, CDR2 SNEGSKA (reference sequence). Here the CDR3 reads CSARGLVPRQGSTDTQYF. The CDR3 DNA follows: TGCAGTGCTAGAGGTCTCGTCCCCCGACAGGGATCCACAGATACGCAGTATTTT.

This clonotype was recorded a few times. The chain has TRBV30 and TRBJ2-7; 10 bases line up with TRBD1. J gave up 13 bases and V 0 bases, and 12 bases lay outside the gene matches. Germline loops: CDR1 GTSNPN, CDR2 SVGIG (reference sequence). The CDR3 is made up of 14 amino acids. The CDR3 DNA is TGTGCCTGGAGTGTAACCCTGGGACAGGGGATGTTATACTTC. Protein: CAWSVTLGQGMLYF.

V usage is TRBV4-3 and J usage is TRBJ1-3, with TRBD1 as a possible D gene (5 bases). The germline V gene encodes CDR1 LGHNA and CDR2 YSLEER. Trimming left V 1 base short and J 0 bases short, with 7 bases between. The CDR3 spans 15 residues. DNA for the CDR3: TGCGCCAGCAGCCAAGGGACACTCTCTGGAAACACCATATATTTT. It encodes CASSQGTLSGNTIYF.

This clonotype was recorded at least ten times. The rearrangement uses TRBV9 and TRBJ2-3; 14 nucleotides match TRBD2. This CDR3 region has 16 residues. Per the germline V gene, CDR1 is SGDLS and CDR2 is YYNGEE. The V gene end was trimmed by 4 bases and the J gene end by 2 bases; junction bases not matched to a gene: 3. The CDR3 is CASSTGLAGDTDTQYF. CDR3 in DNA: TGTGCCAGCAGCACGGGACTAGCGGGAGACACAGATACGCAGTATTTT.

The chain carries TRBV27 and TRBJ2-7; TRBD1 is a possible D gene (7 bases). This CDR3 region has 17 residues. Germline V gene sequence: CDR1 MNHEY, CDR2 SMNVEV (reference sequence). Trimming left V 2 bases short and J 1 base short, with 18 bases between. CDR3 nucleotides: TGTGCCAGCAGTTTACTAACCCCCGCGGGACAGTCCTACGAGCAGTACTTC. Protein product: CASSLLTPAGQSYEQYF.

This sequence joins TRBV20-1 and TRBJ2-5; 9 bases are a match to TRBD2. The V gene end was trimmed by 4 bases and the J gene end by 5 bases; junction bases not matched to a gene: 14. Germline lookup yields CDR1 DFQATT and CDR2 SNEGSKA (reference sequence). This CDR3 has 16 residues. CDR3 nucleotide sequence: TGCAGTGCTATCGGTCGGCGGGAGGGTCTGGGTGAGACCCAGTACTTC. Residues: CSAIGRREGLGETQYF.

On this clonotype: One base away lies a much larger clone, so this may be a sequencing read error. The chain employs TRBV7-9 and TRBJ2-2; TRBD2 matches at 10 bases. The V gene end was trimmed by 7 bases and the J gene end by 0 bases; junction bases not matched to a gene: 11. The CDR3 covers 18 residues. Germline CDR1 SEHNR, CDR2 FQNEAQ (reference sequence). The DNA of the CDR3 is TGTGCCAGCAACCCACTCCTAGCGGGGGTCGCGAACACCGGGGAGCTGTTTTTT. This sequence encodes CASNPLLAGVANTGELFF.